The following is a T cell receptor beta chain sequence with its context. The sample is drawn from a study of cytomegalovirus exposure and HLA in healthy donors. Primers for the PCR totalled 60 Vbeta and 13 Jbeta. Measured with immunoSEQ multiplex PCR; TCRdb has only the in-frame clones, and not every one. Counted here are around 62,000 clones, around 80% occurring once; the ten biggest clones make up about 8.8%. There are 16 residues in the CDR3. Trimming left V 3 bases short and J 0 bases short, with 15 bases between. Germline CDR1 SNHLY, CDR2 FYNNEI. The source is a man in his forties in good health and CMV-seronegative. The source material was PBMCs. The chain links TRBV2 to TRBJ2-7; D is possibly TRBD1 (6 bases). CDR3 DNA: TGTGCCAGCAGTGAGTTTTTAGGGGGTGGCTCCTACGAGCAGTACTTC. Translated, it gives CASSEFLGGGSYEQYF.